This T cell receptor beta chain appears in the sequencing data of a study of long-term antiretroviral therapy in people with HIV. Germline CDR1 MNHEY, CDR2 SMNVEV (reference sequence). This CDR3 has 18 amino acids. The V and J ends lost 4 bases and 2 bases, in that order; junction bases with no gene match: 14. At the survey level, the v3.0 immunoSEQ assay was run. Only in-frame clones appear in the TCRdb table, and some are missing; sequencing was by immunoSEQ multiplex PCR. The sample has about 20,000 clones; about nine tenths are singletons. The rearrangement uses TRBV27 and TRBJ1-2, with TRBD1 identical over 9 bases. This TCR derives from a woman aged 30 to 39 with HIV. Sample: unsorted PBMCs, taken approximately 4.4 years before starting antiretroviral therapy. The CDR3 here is CASSSDWLPGQGNYGYTF. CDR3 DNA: TGTGCCAGCAGTTCGGATTGGCTCCCGGGACAGGGCAACTATGGCTACACCTTC.